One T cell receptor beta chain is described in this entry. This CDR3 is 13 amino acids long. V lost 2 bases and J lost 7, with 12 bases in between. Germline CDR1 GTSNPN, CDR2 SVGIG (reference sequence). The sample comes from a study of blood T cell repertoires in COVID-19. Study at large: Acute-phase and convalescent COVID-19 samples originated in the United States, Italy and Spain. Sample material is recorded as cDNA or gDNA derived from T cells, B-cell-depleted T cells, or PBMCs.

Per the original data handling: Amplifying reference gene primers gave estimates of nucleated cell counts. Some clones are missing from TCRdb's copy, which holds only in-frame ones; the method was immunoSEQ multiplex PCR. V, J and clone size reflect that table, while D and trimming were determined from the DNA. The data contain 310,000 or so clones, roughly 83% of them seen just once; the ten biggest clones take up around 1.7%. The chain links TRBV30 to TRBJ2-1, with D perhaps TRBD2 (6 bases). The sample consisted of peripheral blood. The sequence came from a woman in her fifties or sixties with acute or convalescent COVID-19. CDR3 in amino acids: CAWSPGGWNEQFF. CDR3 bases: TGTGCCTGGAGTCCCGGGGGTTGGAATGAGCAGTTCTTC.